One and the same sample provided the 5 T cell receptor beta chains below, sequenced in a study of blood T cell repertoires in COVID-19. TCRdb's copy holds only in-frame clones and misses some; the assay was immunoSEQ multiplex PCR. The sample holds about 180,000 clones, roughly 85% seen once. The specimen was PBMCs or T cells enriched from blood (not recorded which). These receptors all come from a woman between 18 and 29 years old who had recovered from COVID-19.

The J gene is TRBJ2-2, the V gene TRBV30; 11 bases line up with TRBD2. The germline CDR1 and CDR2 sequences are GTSNPN and SVGIG (reference sequence). The CDR3 totals 14 residues. V shed 2 bases and J 5 bases; nucleotides not matched to a gene: 1. CDR3 in amino acids: CAWSRTSGTGELFF. CDR3 nucleotides: TGTGCCTGGAGTAGGACTAGCGGGACCGGGGAGCTGTTTTTT.

This chain joins TRBV27 and TRBJ2-1, with D tentatively TRBD1 (5 bases). The germline V and J ends were trimmed by 6 bases and 1 base, with 13 bases remaining between them. CDR1 is MNHEY, CDR2 SMNVEV, per germline (reference sequence). The CDR3 contains 15 residues. This CDR3 reads CASSLTGNSYNEQFF. DNA for the CDR3: TGTGCCAGCAGCTTAACAGGCAATTCCTACAATGAGCAGTTCTTC.

V usage is TRBV7-2 and J usage is TRBJ2-5, with D uncertain. CDR3 length equals 14 residues. CDR1 and CDR2 (germline): SGHTA, FQGNSA. V was clipped by 5 bases and J by 3 bases, with 13 bases between them. The CDR3 is CASSHGLAEETQYF. DNA for the CDR3: TGTGCCAGCAGCCATGGGTTGGCGGAAGAGACCCAGTACTTC.

The chain is built from TRBV6-5 and TRBJ2-1, with a weak D call TRBD2 (7 bases). In germline, CDR1 is MNHEY, CDR2 SVGAGI. The CDR3 sequence is 16 residues long. Trimming shortened V by 2 bases and J by 0 bases, and 11 bases separated the two germline ends. CDR3 amino acids: CASSYRGGSSYNEQFF. The CDR3 coding sequence is TGTGCCAGCAGTTACAGGGGGGGGAGCTCCTACAATGAGCAGTTCTTC.

The DNA of the CDR3 is TGTGCCAGCAGCTTAGGTCTGGGGGCGATAACTGAAGCTTTCTTT. Protein sequence: CASSLGLGAITEAFF. This chain uses TRBV7-2 with TRBJ1-1; possible D gene TRBD1, 6 bases. The CDR3 covers 15 residues. The germline V gene encodes CDR1 SGHTA and CDR2 FQGNSA. V was pared by 1 base and J by 5 bases, with 14 bases between.